This T cell receptor beta chain was found in a study of cytomegalovirus exposure and HLA in healthy donors. The repertoire was sequenced with immunoSEQ multiplex PCR; TCRdb's copy has only in-frame clones and lacks some. The table records 65,000 to 75,000 clones, approximately 96% of them present only once. This clone was detected only once. CDR1 SGHNT and CDR2 YENEEA come from the germline V gene. The V and J ends lost 0 bases and 1 base respectively, with 9 bases between them. CDR3 size: 15 residues. The TCR originated in a woman aged 18-35 years in good health and CMV-seropositive. The chain couples TRBV11-3 to TRBJ1-1; tentatively, D is TRBD1 (6 bases). Sequenced sample: PBMCs. CDR3 region: CASSLDSRGNTEAFF. The CDR3, as DNA: TGTGCCAGCAGCTTAGACTCCAGGGGGAACACTGAAGCTTTCTTT.